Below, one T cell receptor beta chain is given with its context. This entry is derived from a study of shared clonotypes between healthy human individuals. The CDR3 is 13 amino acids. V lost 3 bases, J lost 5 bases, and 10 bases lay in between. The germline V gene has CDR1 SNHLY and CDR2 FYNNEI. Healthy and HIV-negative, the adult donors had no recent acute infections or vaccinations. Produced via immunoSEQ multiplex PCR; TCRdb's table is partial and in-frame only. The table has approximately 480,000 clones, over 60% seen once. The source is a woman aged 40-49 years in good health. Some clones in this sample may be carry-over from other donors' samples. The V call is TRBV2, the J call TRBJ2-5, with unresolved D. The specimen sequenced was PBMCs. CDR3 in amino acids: CASSEWGWETQYF. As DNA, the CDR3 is TGTGCCAGCAGTGAGTGGGGTTGGGAGACCCAGTACTTC.